This entry describes one T cell receptor (beta chain). What it binds is unknown. This entry comes from a study of shared clonotypes between healthy human individuals. Study observations and caveats: Sampling used blood alone; tissue repertoires probably differ.

Looked up from germline, CDR1 is SGHKS and CDR2 is YYEKEE (reference sequence). The length of the CDR3 is 15 residues. The germline V and J ends were trimmed by 0 bases and 5 bases, with 14 bases remaining between them. The study ran the assay at deep level. Original analysis: ImmunoSEQ sequences covered only the junction and lacked quality scores; filtering therefore differed. Produced via immunoSEQ multiplex PCR; TCRdb's table is partial and in-frame only. Clone size and V and J calls were adopted from that table, with D and trimming inferred from the DNA. In the table there are about 1 million clones, around 74% of which are singletons.

The sample comprised memory CD4+ T cells sorted from blood. This sample's subset: CD45RA-negative fraction. The receptor's source is a man aged 18 to 30 in good health. This sequence joins TRBV5-5 and TRBJ2-5; D is possibly TRBD1 or TRBD2 (6 bases each). CDR3 in DNA: TGTGCCAGCAGCTTGGGGCCAGGGGACTTTGAGACCCAGTACTTC. This encodes CASSLGPGDFETQYF. Filled out from reference TRBV5-5 and TRBJ2-5, the complete variable domain reads DAGVTQSPTHLIKTRGQQVTLRCSPISGHKSVSWYQQVLGQGPQFIFQYYEKEERGRGNFPDRFSARQFPNYSSELNVNALLLGDSALYLCASSLGPGDFETQYFGPGTRLLVL.